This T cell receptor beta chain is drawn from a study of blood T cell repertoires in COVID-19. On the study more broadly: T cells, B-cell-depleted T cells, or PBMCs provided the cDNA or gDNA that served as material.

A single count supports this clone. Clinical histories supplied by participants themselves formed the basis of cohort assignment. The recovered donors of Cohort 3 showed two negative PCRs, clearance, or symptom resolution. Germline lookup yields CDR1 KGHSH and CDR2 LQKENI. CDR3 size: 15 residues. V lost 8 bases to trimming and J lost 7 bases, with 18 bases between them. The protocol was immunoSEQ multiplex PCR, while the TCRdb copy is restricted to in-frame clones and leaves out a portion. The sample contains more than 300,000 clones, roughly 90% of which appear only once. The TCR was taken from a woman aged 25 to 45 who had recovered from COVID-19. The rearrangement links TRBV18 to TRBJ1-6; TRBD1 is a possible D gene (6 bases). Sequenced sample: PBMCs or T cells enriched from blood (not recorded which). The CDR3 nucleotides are TGTGCCAGCGTGAAGGGGGAAACGCGGAATTCACCCCTCCACTTT. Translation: CASVKGETRNSPLHF. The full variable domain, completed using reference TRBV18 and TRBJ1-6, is NAGVMQNPRHLVRRRGQEARLRCSPMKGHSHVYWYRQLPEEGLKFMVYLQKENIIDESGMPKERFSAEFPKEGPSILRIQQVVRGDSAAYFCASVKGETRNSPLHFGNGTRLTVT.